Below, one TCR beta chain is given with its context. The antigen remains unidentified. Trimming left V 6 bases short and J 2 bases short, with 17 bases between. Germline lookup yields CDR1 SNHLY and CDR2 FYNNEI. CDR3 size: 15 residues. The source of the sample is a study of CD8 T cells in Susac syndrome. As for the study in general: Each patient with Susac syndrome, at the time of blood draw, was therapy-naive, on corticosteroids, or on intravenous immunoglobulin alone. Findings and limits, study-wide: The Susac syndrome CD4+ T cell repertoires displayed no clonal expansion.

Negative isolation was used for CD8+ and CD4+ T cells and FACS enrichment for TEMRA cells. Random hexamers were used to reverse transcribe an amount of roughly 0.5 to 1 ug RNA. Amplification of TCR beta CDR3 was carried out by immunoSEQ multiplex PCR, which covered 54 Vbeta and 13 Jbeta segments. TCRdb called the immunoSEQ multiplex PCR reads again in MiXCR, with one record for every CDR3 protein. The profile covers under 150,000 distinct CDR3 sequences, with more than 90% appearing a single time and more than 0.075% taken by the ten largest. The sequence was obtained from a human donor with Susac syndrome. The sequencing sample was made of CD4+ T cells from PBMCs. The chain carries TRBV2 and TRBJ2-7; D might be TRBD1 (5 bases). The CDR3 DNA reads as TGTGCCAGCAGACCCACCCGGCAGGGTGCCTACGAGCAGTACTTC. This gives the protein CASRPTRQGAYEQYF.